This T cell receptor beta chain originates from a study of cytomegalovirus exposure and HLA in healthy donors. Regarding the study as a whole: Most CMV-associated TCR beta chains appeared HLA-restricted in a later analysis.

The PCR employed 60 Vbeta primers together with 13 Jbeta primers. TCRdb's copy holds only in-frame clones and misses some; the assay was immunoSEQ multiplex PCR. Here the sample spans some 130,000 clones, about 80% being singletons. A remark on this clone: Its antigen is unknown.

Sequencing input: PBMCs. The receptor was derived from a man aged 25-45 years in good health and CMV-seronegative.

The CDR3, as DNA: TGTGCCAGCGGAAGCCACCGACCGGTCGGGGAAGCTTTCTTT. This sequence encodes CASGSHRPVGEAFF. The chain recombines TRBV27 with TRBJ1-1; D remains ambiguous. Germline V lookup: CDR1 MNHEY, CDR2 SMNVEV (reference sequence). CDR3 length: 14 amino acids. With 8 bases removed from V and 8 bases from J, the gap between germline ends came to 21 bases.